Reported below is one T cell receptor (beta chain). No cognate antigen has been identified for it. No qualities accompany the bases; no much larger clone lies one base away. The data originate from a study of siplizumab effects on memory and regulatory T cells (dated by TCRdb to about 2019). About the study as a whole: The study examined how the anti-CD2 antibody siplizumab affects alloreactive T-cell subsets in allogeneic mixed lymphocyte reactions built from human PBMCs.

The method was the immunoSEQ multiplex PCR assay. Roughly 10^5 TCR templates per sample were assayed on the deep sequencing platform. Genomic DNA extracted from sorted T cells was used for TCRbeta CDR3 sequencing. The source study handled its data this way. The R programming language was used for clonal analysis of TCRbeta CDR3 data. Alloreactive CD4+ and CD8+ clones were defined by comparing unstimulated samples with post-reaction CFSE-low samples. Regulatory or non-regulatory origin of alloreactive CD4+ clones was assigned by matching sequences to the sorted unstimulated Treg and non-Treg repertoires. TCRdb stores this immuneACCESS table with in-frame sequences only. Part of the clones is absent; in the studies checked, under half of the shortfall reflects unresolved V genes, and no reason is known for the rest. D and trimming come from the DNA, and the V and J calls and clone size come from that table. This sample comprises more than 45,000 clones, 95% to 98% of them detected only once. The top ten constitute about 0.6% of the sample.

The investigation overall reported the following: Because sequences below about 10^-5 frequency were poorly captured, only a minor fraction of alloreactive clones could be mapped to unstimulated subsets. In reactions with siplizumab, an average of about 62% of mappable alloreactive CD4+ clones were Treg-derived, compared with roughly 30% in control reactions. Compared with memory T cells, unstimulated naive T cells appeared more diverse, and naive cells seemed to make a substantial contribution to the alloresponse. A naive or memory phenotype could not be assigned to roughly 75-97% of proliferating CD4+ or CD8+ clones. Whether proliferating Tregs from siplizumab cultures were suppressive was not functionally confirmed. Siplizumab significantly reduced the cumulative frequency of alloreactive sequences traceable to unstimulated CD4+ memory T cells.

Additional sequencing covered unstimulated subsets from a few donor pairs, namely CD8+ effector memory, CD4+ naive, CD8+ TEMRA, CD4+ memory and CD8+ naive. Sorted unstimulated T cells, along with proliferating T cells recovered from mixed lymphocyte reactions, underwent TCRbeta CDR3 sequencing. Fresh whole blood from fewer than 11 HLA-typed healthy donors was used to isolate PBMCs. The sequenced sample was naive CD4+ T cells sorted from blood. This specimen's cell subset or site label, interpreted: unstimulated naive T cells. The clonotype originates from a human donor in good health.

The nucleotide sequence reads as follows: TGTGCCAGCAGCTTAATCGGGTCGACTAGCGGGAGATCCACAGATACGCAGTATTTT. The encoded protein is CASSLIGSTSGRSTDTQYF. The rearrangement combines TRBV7-3 with TRBJ2-3; 12 central nucleotides agree with TRBD2. V and J are trimmed by 1 base and 2 bases, and the gene matches miss 10 bases of the junction. For CDR1 and CDR2, the germline V gene lists SGHTA and FQGTGA. From the cysteine up to the phenylalanine, the CDR3 has a length of 19 residues. Only the CDR3 DNA stays, 57 bases, in frame from base 1. The CDR3, completed at both ends by the reference TRBV7-3 and TRBJ2-3 genes, gives the full variable domain GAGVSQTPSNKVTEKGKYVELRCDPISGHTALYWYRQSLGQGPEFLIYFQGTGAADDSGLPNDRFFAVRPEGSVSTLKIQRTERGDSAVYLCASSLIGSTSGRSTDTQYFGPGTRLTVL.